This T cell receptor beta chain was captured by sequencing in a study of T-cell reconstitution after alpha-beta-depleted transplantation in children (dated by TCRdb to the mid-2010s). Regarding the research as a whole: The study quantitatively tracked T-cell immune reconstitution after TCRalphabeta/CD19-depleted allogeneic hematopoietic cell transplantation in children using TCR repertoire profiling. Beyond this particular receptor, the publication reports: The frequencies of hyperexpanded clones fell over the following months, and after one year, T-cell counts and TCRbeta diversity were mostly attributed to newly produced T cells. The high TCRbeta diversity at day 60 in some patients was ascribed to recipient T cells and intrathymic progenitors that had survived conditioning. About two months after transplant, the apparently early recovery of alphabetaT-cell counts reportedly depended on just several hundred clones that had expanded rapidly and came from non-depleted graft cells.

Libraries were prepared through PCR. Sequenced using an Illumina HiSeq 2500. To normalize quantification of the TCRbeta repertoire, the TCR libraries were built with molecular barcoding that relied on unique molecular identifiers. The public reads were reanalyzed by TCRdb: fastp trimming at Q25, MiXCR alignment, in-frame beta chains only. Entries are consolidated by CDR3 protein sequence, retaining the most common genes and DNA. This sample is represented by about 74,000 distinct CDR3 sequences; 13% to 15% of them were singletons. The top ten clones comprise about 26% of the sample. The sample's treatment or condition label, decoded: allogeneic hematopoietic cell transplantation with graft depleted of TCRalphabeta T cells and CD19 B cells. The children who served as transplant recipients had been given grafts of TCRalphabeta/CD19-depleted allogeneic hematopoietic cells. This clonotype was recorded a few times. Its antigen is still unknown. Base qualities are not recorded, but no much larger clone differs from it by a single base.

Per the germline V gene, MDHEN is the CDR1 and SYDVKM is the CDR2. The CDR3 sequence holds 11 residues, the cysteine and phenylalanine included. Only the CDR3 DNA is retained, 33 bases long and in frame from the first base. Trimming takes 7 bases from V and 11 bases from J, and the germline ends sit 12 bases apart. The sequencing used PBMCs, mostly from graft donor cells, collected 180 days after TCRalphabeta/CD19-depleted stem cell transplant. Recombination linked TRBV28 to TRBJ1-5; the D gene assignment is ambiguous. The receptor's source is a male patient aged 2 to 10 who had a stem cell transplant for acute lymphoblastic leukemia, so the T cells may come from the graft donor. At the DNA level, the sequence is TGTGCCAGCACCCTGGGGTTGGCCCAGCATTTT. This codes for CASTLGLAQHF. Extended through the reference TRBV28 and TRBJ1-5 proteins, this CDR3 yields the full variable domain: DVKVTQSSRYLVKRTGEKVFLECVQDMDHENMFWYRQDPGLGLRLIYFSYDVKMKEKGDIPEGYSVSREKKERFSLILESASTNQTSMYLCASTLGLAQHFGDGTRLSIL.